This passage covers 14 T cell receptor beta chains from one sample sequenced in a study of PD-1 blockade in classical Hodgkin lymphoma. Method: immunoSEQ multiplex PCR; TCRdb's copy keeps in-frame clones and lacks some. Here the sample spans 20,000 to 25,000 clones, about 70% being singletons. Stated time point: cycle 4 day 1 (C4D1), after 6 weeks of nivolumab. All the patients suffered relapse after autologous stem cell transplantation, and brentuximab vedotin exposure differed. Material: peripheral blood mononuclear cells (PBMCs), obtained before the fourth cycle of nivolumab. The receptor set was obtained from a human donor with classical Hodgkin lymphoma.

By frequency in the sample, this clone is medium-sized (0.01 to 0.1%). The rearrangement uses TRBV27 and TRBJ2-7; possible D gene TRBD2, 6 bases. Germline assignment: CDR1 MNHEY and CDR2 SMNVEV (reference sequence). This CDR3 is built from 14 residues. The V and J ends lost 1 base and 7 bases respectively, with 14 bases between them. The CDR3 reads CASSLWDSGGEQYF. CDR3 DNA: TGTGCCAGCAGTTTATGGGACTCCGGGGGAGAGCAGTACTTC.

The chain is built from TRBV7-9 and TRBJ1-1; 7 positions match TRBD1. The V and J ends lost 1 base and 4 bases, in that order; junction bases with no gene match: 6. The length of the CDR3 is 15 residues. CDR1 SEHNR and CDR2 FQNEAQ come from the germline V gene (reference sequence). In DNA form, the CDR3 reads TGTGCCAGCAGCTTAGGAGAGGGGGCGACCACTGAAGCTTTCTTT. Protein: CASSLGEGATTEAFF.

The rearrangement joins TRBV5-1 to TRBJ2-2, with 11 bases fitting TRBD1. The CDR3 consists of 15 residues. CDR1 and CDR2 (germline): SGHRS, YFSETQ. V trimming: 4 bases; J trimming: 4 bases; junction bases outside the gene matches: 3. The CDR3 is CASSRTGGFTGELFF. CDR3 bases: TGCGCCAGCAGCCGGACAGGGGGCTTCACCGGGGAGCTGTTTTTT.

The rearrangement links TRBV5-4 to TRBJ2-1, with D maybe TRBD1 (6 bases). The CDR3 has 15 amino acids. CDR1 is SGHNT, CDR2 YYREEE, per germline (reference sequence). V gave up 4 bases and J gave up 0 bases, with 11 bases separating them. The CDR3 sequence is CASSRDTSSYNEQFF. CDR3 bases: TGTGCCAGCAGCAGGGACACTAGCTCCTACAATGAGCAGTTCTTC.

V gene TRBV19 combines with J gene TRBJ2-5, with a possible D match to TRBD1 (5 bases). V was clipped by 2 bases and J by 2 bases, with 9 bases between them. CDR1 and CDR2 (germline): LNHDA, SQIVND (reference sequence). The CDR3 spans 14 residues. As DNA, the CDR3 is TGTGCCAGTAGTATAAGGGGCTCTCAAGAGACCCAGTACTTC. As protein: CASSIRGSQETQYF.

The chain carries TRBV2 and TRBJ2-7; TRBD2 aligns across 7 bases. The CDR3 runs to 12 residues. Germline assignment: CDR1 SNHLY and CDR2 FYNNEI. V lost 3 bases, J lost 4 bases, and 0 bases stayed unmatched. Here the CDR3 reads CASSEGGYEQYF. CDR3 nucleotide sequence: TGTGCCAGCAGTGAGGGGGGGTACGAGCAGTACTTC.

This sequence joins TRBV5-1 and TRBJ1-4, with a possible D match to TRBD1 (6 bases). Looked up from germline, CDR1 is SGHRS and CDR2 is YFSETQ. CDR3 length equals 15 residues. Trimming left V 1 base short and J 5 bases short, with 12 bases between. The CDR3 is CASSLIQGRNEKLFF. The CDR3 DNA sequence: TGCGCCAGCAGCTTGATTCAGGGGCGAAATGAAAAACTGTTTTTT.

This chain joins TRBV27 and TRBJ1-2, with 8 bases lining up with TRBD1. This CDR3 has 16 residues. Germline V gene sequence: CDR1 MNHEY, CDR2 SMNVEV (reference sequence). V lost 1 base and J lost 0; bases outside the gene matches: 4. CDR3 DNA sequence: TGTGCCAGCAGTTTATTACAGGGGGGGACTAACTATGGCTACACCTTC. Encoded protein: CASSLLQGGTNYGYTF.

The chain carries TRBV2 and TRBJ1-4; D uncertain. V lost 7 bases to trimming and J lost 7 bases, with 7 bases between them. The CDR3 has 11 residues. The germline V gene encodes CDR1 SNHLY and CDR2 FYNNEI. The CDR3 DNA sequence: TGTGCCAGCACACAGTTTGAAAAACTGTTTTTT. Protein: CASTQFEKLFF.

The CDR3 sequence: CASSPPGDYKTQYF. As DNA, the CDR3 is TGTGCCAGCTCACCACCGGGGGATTACAAGACCCAGTACTTC. The chain employs TRBV18 and TRBJ2-5; D might be TRBD1 or TRBD2, each matching 5 bases. The CDR3 has 14 residues. Between the trimmed V and J ends, which lost 0 bases and 6 bases, there was a span of 11 bases. Per germline, CDR1 KGHSH and CDR2 LQKENI.

The CDR3 loop reads CASSNGLAGGTDTQYF. The CDR3 DNA reads as TGTGCCAGCAGCAACGGACTAGCGGGGGGCACAGATACGCAGTATTTT. The chain is built from TRBV7-2 and TRBJ2-3; 13 positions match TRBD2. Germline V gives CDR1 SGHTA, CDR2 FQGNSA. The CDR3 spans 16 residues. Losses at the gene ends were 5 bases for V and 1 base for J; bases not matched to a gene: 3.

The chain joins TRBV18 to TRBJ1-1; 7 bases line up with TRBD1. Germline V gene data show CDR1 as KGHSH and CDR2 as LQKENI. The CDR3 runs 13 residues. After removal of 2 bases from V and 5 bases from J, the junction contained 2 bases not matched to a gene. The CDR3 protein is CASSPDRVTEAFF. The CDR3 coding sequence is TGTGCCAGCTCACCAGACAGGGTGACTGAAGCTTTCTTT.

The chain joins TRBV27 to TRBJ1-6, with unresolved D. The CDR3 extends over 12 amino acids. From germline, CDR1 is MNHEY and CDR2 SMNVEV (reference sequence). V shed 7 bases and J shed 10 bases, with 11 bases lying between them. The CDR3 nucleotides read TGTGCCAGCACCTCGGGCCCCTCACCCCTCCACTTT. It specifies CASTSGPSPLHF.

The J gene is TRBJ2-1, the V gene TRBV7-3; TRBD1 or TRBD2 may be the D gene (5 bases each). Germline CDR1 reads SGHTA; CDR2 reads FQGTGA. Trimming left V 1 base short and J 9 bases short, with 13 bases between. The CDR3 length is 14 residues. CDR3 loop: CASSLNSGPSEQFF. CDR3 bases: TGTGCCAGCAGCTTAAATTCGGGGCCCAGTGAGCAGTTCTTC. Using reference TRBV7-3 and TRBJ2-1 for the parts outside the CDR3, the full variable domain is GAGVSQTPSNKVTEKGKYVELRCDPISGHTALYWYRQSLGQGPEFLIYFQGTGAADDSGLPNDRFFAVRPEGSVSTLKIQRTERGDSAVYLCASSLNSGPSEQFFGPGTRLTVL.